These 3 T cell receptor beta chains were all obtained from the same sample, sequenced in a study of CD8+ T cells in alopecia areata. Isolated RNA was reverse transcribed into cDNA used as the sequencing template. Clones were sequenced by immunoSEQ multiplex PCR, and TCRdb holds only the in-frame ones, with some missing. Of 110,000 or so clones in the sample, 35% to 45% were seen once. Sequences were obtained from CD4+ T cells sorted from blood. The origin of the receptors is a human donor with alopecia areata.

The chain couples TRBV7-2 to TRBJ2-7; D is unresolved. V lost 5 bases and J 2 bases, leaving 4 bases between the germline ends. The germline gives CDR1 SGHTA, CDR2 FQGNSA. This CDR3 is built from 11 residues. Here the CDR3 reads CASSAAYEQYF. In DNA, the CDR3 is TGTGCCAGCAGCGCGGCCTACGAGCAGTACTTC.

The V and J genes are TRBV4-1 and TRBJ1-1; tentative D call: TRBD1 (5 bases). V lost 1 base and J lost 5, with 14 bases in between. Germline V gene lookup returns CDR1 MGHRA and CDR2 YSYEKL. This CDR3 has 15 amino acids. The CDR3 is CASSQATRVGTEAFF. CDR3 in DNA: TGCGCCAGCAGCCAAGCAACCAGGGTTGGGACTGAAGCTTTCTTT.

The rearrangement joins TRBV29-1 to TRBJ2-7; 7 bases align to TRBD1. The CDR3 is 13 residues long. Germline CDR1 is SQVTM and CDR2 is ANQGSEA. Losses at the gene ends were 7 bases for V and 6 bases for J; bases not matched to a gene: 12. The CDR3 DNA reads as TGCAGCGCTGTGGGGACAGCCGCGCGCGAGCAGTACTTC. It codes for CSAVGTAAREQYF.